Shown below are 10 T cell receptor beta chains from a single sample sequenced in a study of blood T cell repertoires in COVID-19. Some clones are missing from TCRdb's copy, which holds only in-frame ones; the method was immunoSEQ multiplex PCR. The sample lists over 350,000 clones, more than 75% seen once, with 0.9% to 1.5% in the top ten. Sequences were obtained from PBMCs or T cells enriched from blood (not recorded which). The origin of the receptors is a young woman who had recovered from COVID-19.

This clone was observed a handful of times. The chain carries TRBV19 and TRBJ1-2, with D hard to call. V was pared by 5 bases and J by 8 bases, with 15 bases between. The CDR3 runs 13 residues. Germline lookup yields CDR1 LNHDA and CDR2 SQIVND (reference sequence). This chain's CDR3 is CASSPRGRRGYTF. CDR3 nucleotide sequence: TGTGCCAGTAGTCCTCGAGGGAGAAGGGGCTACACCTTC.

The chain recombines TRBV18 with TRBJ1-2; 11 nucleotides line up with TRBD1. Germline CDR1 reads KGHSH; CDR2 reads LQKENI. This CDR3 comprises 14 residues. J was trimmed by 5 bases and V by 8 bases; bases with no gene match: 7. CDR3 bases: TGTGCCAGCCGCCCCGGACAGGGGGCTTATGGCTACACCTTC. This translates into CASRPGQGAYGYTF.

This rearrangement joins TRBV5-1 to TRBJ2-2; D is possibly TRBD1 (6 bases). This CDR3 has 15 amino acids. The germline V gene has CDR1 SGHRS and CDR2 YFSETQ. CDR3 DNA sequence: TGCCCCACCAACATATGGGGACACGACTCCGGGGAGCTGTTTTTT. Amino acids: CPTNIWGHDSGELFF.

This clone was seen once. The chain joins TRBV19 to TRBJ1-2; 7 bases match TRBD1. CDR1 and CDR2 (germline): LNHDA, SQIVND (reference sequence). Losses at the gene ends were 8 bases for V and 0 bases for J; bases not matched to a gene: 9. This CDR3 is 15 amino acids long. The DNA of the CDR3 is TGTGCCAGTTCTCTCCGGGACAGAGCTAACTATGGCTACACCTTC. This sequence encodes CASSLRDRANYGYTF.

This chain uses TRBV7-9 with TRBJ2-3, with D tentatively TRBD1 (6 bases). Between the trimmed V and J ends, which lost 4 bases and 2 bases, there was a span of 13 bases. This CDR3 comprises 15 residues. Germline V gives CDR1 SEHNR, CDR2 FQNEAQ (reference sequence). The CDR3 DNA follows: TGTGCCAGCAGCTCACAGACAGGAATCACAGATACGCAGTATTTT. This gives the protein CASSSQTGITDTQYF. Full variable domain (missing parts from reference TRBV7-9 and TRBJ2-3): DTGVSQNPRHKITKRGQNVTFRCDPISEHNRLYWYRQTLGQGPEFLTYFQNEAQLEKSRLLSDRFSAERPKGSFSTLEIQRTEQGDSAMYLCASSSQTGITDTQYFGPGTRLTVL.

The chain carries TRBV10-2 and TRBJ2-1, with 8 bases that match TRBD2. Per germline, CDR1 WSHSY and CDR2 SAAADI. Germline trimming cut 1 base from V and 10 bases from J; bases unmatched to any gene: 12. CDR3 length: 16 amino acids. In DNA form, the CDR3 reads TGCGCCAGCAGTGAGTGGGCGGGGGGCCTTGGACGCGAGCAGTTCTTC. Its translation: CASSEWAGGLGREQFF.

The genes are TRBV15 and TRBJ1-5; D perhaps matches TRBD1 (5 bases). Per the germline V gene, CDR1 is LNHNV and CDR2 is YYDKDF (reference sequence). This CDR3 has 14 residues. V dropped 3 bases and J dropped 9 bases, with 15 bases sitting between them. The CDR3: CATSSPGQRAPQHF. The DNA of the CDR3 is TGTGCCACCAGCAGTCCTGGACAACGTGCGCCCCAGCATTTT.

This chain links TRBV28 with TRBJ1-2; possibly TRBD1 for D (6 bases). The V and J ends lost 7 bases and 5 bases respectively, with 11 bases between them. Germline V lookup: CDR1 MDHEN, CDR2 SYDVKM. This CDR3 is built from 12 residues. CDR3 protein: CASINRVYGYTF. The CDR3, as DNA: TGTGCCAGCATCAACAGGGTATATGGCTACACCTTC.

The chain recombines TRBV7-9 with TRBJ1-2; possible D gene TRBD1, 6 bases. This CDR3 has 13 amino acids. Germline V gives CDR1 SEHNR, CDR2 FQNEAQ (reference sequence). V lost 7 bases and J 6 bases, leaving 15 bases between the germline ends. CDR3 protein: CASNLQGKDGYTF. The CDR3 DNA is TGTGCCAGCAACCTACAGGGAAAGGATGGCTACACCTTC.

The chain links TRBV6-5 to TRBJ1-2; TRBD1 might be the D (5 bases). Trimming left V 4 bases short and J 3 bases short, with 9 bases between. This CDR3 has 13 residues. The germline V gene encodes CDR1 MNHEY and CDR2 SVGAGI. CDR3 sequence reads: CASSLQGYYGYTF. In nucleotides, the CDR3 is TGTGCCAGCAGTTTGCAGGGATACTATGGCTACACCTTC.